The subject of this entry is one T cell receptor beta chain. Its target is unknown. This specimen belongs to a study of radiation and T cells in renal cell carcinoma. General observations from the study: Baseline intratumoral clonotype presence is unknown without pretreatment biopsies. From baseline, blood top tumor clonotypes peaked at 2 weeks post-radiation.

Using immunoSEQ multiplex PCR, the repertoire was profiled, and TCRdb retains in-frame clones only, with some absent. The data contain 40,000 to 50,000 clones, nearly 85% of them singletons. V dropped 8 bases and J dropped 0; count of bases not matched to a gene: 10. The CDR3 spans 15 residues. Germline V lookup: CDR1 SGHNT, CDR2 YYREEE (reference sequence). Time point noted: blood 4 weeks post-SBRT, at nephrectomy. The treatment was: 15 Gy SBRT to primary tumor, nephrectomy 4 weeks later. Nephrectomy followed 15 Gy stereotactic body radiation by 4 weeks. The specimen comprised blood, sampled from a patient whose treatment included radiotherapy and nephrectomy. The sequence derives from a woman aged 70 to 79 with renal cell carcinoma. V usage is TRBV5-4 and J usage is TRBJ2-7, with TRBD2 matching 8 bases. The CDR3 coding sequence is TGTGCCAGTACCAAGGGCGGGGGGCACTCCTACGAGCAGTACTTC. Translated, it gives CASTKGGGHSYEQYF.